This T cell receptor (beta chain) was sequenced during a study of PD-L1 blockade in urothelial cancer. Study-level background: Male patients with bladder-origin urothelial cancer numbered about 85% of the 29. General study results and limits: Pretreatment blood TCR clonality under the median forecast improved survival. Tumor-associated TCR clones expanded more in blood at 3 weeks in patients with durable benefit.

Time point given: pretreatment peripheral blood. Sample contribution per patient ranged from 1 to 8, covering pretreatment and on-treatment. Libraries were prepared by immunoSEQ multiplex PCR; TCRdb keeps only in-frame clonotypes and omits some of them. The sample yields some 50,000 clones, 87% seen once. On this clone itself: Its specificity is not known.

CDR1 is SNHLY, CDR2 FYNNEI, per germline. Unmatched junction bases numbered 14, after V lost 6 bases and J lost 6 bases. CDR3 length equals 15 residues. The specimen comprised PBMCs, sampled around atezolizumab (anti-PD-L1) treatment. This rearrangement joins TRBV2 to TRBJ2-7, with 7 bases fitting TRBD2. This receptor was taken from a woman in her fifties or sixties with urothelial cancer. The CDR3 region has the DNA TGTGCCAGCAGGGCGGGAGAATCCCTTGGGCGCGAGCAGTACTTC. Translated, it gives CASRAGESLGREQYF.